A selection of T cell receptor beta chains follows, all from one sample in a study of T cells in localized non-small cell lung cancer. Clones were read by immunoSEQ multiplex PCR, and TCRdb kept only the in-frame ones, dropping some. The data contain roughly 23,000 clones, roughly nine tenths of them singletons. The specimen was peripheral blood, collected before any cancer treatment. The receptors originated from an older male donor with stage I lung adenocarcinoma. Both conserved end residues are part of each CDR3. D genes are given only for firm matches. Size tells how often a clone was seen (once, few, many) or the class of an expanded clone, and some rows leave it out.

D gene,CDR3 length,clone size,V gene,J gene,CDR3 protein,CDR3 DNA
TRBD1,14,once,TRBV7-3,TRBJ1-1,CASSLGTGYTEAFF,TGTGCCAGCAGCTTAGGGACAGGGTACACTGAAGCTTTCTTT
.,16,.,TRBV7-2,TRBJ2-3,CASSLRGQSGTDTQYF,TGTGCCAGCAGCTTGAGGGGTCAAAGTGGCACAGATACGCAGTATTTT
.,16,.,TRBV4-1,TRBJ1-4,CASSQGWQTTNEKLFF,TGCGCCAGCAGCCAAGGATGGCAAACAACTAATGAAAAACTGTTTTTT
.,13,.,TRBV10-3,TRBJ2-7,CAITGPDSYEQYF,TGTGCCATCACCGGCCCAGACTCCTACGAGCAGTACTTC
TRBD1,17,.,TRBV27,TRBJ1-1,CASSPSRTGTMNTEAFF,TGTGCCAGCAGTCCCTCCCGGACAGGAACCATGAACACTGAAGCTTTCTTT
TRBD1,14,.,TRBV6-6,TRBJ1-2,CASSTDRDKLGYTF,TGTGCCAGCAGTACCGACAGGGATAAGCTTGGCTACACCTTC
.,13,.,TRBV7-9,TRBJ2-7,CASTRDGSYEQYF,TGTGCCAGCACACGGGACGGCTCCTACGAGCAGTACTTC
TRBD1,15,.,TRBV10-1,TRBJ2-2,CASSVGTVNAGELFF,TGCGCCAGCAGTGTGGGGACAGTGAACGCCGGGGAGCTGTTTTTT
TRBD1,12,.,TRBV6-6,TRBJ2-4,CASSYSGTGPYF,TGTGCCAGCAGTTACTCAGGGACAGGGCCGTACTTC
TRBD2,14,.,TRBV5-6,TRBJ2-5,CASSYPGGQETQYF,TGTGCCAGCAGCTACCCGGGGGGACAAGAGACCCAGTACTTC
.,15,.,TRBV7-2,TRBJ1-1,CASRPPPGGNTEAFF,TGTGCCAGCAGGCCCCCACCCGGAGGCAACACTGAAGCTTTCTTT
.,15,.,TRBV7-2,TRBJ1-3,CASSRDNGSGNTIYF,TGTGCCAGCAGCAGGGACAACGGCTCTGGAAACACCATATATTTT
TRBD2,18,.,TRBV7-2,TRBJ2-3,CASSPGTSGASSTDTQYF,TGTGCCAGCAGCCCCGGGACTAGCGGCGCTTCAAGCACAGATACGCAGTATTTT